Listed below are T cell receptor beta chains from one sample, sequenced in a study of cytomegalovirus exposure and HLA in healthy donors. Assay used: immunoSEQ multiplex PCR; TCRdb lists only in-frame clones, some missing. In the table there are about 60,000 clones, around 82% of which are singletons. The sequencing sample was made of PBMCs. The receptors derive from a male donor in good health and CMV-seronegative. CDR3s include the opening cysteine and the closing phenylalanine or tryptophan. The D gene is left open where the match is weak. Some rows mark clone size as missing; the rest say once, few, many or name a class of expanded clone.

D gene,J gene,V gene,clone size,CDR3 protein,CDR3 DNA
TRBD1,TRBJ2-3,TRBV19,.,CASSTGQITDTQYF,TGTGCCAGTAGTACGGGACAGATCACAGATACGCAGTATTTT
TRBD1,TRBJ2-2,TRBV27,.,CASSSGQLNTGELFF,TGTGCCAGCAGTTCGGGACAGCTGAACACCGGGGAGCTGTTTTTT
.,TRBJ1-2,TRBV7-8,.,CASSLATQASYTF,TGTGCCAGCAGCTTAGCTACTCAGGCGAGCTACACCTTC
.,TRBJ2-7,TRBV6-6,.,CASSNQDFYEQYF,TGTGCCAGCAGTAACCAGGACTTCTACGAGCAGTACTTC
.,TRBJ1-4,TRBV5-6,.,CASSLGAGFEKLFF,TGTGCCAGCAGCTTGGGGGCAGGGTTTGAAAAACTGTTTTTT
.,TRBJ2-7,TRBV6-5,once,CASSYSATDEQYF,TGTGCCAGCAGTTACTCGGCGACAGACGAGCAGTACTTC
TRBD1,TRBJ2-7,TRBV7-9,.,CASSPRDSDGYEQYF,TGTGCCAGCAGCCCCCGGGACAGTGACGGCTACGAGCAGTACTTC
.,TRBJ1-2,TRBV7-9,.,CASSLAAEEGRYGYTF,TGTGCCAGCAGCTTAGCGGCGGAGGAGGGCCGTTATGGCTACACCTTC
.,TRBJ1-1,TRBV7-9,.,CASSLGGSEAFF,TGTGCCAGCAGCTTAGGGGGCAGTGAAGCTTTCTTT
.,TRBJ2-7,TRBV6-5,.,CASSEGRGSYEQYF,TGTGCCAGCAGTGAAGGACGGGGCTCCTACGAGCAGTACTTC
.,TRBJ2-3,TRBV15,.,CATSRDMAVTDTQYF,TGTGCCACCAGCAGAGATATGGCGGTCACAGATACGCAGTATTTT
TRBD1,TRBJ1-3,TRBV5-1,.,CASSPTGGDGNTIYF,TGCGCCAGCAGCCCGACAGGGGGCGACGGAAACACCATATATTTT
TRBD1,TRBJ1-2,TRBV2,.,CASSEGQGGNYGYTF,TGTGCCAGCAGTGAGGGGCAGGGGGGTAACTATGGCTACACCTTC
.,TRBJ2-5,TRBV29-1,.,CSVVFPGREEIQYF,TGCAGCGTTGTTTTCCCGGGCAGGGAAGAGATCCAGTACTTC
.,TRBJ2-7,TRBV7-9,.,CASSPIYEQYF,TGTGCCAGCAGCCCCATTTACGAGCAGTACTTC
.,TRBJ1-1,TRBV4-2,.,CASSQEPGKGTEAFF,TGTGCCAGCAGCCAAGAGCCCGGGAAAGGGACTGAAGCTTTCTTT
TRBD1,TRBJ2-7,TRBV7-2,once,CASSFGTGAVSYEQYF,TGTGCCAGCAGCTTCGGGACAGGGGCCGTCTCCTACGAGCAGTACTTC
TRBD2,TRBJ2-2,TRBV4-3,.,CASSQVGRAANTGELFF,TGCGCCAGCAGCCAAGTTGGGAGGGCAGCGAACACCGGGGAGCTGTTTTTT
TRBD2,TRBJ2-5,TRBV27,.,CASSPLTSGGAKETQYF,TGTGCCAGCAGTCCCTTGACTAGCGGGGGTGCAAAAGAGACCCAGTACTTC
.,TRBJ2-6,TRBV19,.,CASSMDTRSSGANVLTF,TGTGCCAGTAGTATGGACACCCGAAGCTCTGGGGCCAACGTCCTGACTTTC
.,TRBJ2-7,TRBV28,.,CASSLSPDEQYF,TGTGCCAGCAGTTTATCCCCCGACGAGCAGTACTTC
.,TRBJ1-6,TRBV4-3,few,CASSRTVYNSPLHF,TGCGCCAGCAGCCGTACAGTTTATAATTCACCCCTCCACTTT